The text below deals with one T cell receptor beta chain. This specimen belongs to a study of blood T cell repertoires in COVID-19. Overall study context: Whether acute or convalescent, the COVID-19 samples came from the United States, Italy and Spain.

Data came from immunoSEQ multiplex PCR; TCRdb stores just in-frame clones and leaves some out. The sample lists under 200,000 clones, roughly nine tenths occurring once. Germline V gives CDR1 SGHTA, CDR2 FQGNSA. The CDR3 spans 14 residues. V was clipped by 5 bases and J by 1 base, with 8 bases between them. The rearrangement joins TRBV7-2 to TRBJ1-4; D call uncertain. The sequence was obtained from a woman aged 55-70 years with COVID-19, enrolled during active disease. Material for sequencing was peripheral blood. The CDR3 DNA reads TGTGCCAGCAGCCCGACACGAACTAATGAAAAACTGTTTTTT. Its protein is CASSPTRTNEKLFF.